The 22 T cell receptor beta chains presented below share a single source sample, sequenced in a study of cytomegalovirus exposure and HLA in healthy donors. The PCR ran on 60 Vbeta and 13 Jbeta primers. Repertoires were generated with immunoSEQ multiplex PCR, while TCRdb's copy carries only in-frame clones and drops some. The repertoire holds about 160,000 clones, 85% seen once, with 1% in the top ten. Sequenced: PBMCs. These receptors were collected from a boy younger than 10 in good health and CMV-seronegative.

A single count supports this clone. The chain uses TRBV5-5 and TRBJ1-2; possibly TRBD1 for D (5 bases). V was pared by 2 bases and J by 8 bases, with 10 bases between. The CDR3 is made up of 12 amino acids. CDR1 and CDR2 from the germline V gene are SGHKS and YYEKEE (reference sequence). DNA of the CDR3: TGTGCCAGCAGCTTACGTGGACACGGCTACACCTTC. This gives the protein CASSLRGHGYTF.

This chain joins TRBV19 and TRBJ2-3; D is perhaps TRBD2 (5 bases). Germline V gene sequence: CDR1 LNHDA, CDR2 SQIVND (reference sequence). The CDR3 covers 14 residues. The V and J ends lost 5 bases and 0 bases respectively, with 9 bases between them. The chain's CDR3 is CASSQPGSTDTQYF. The CDR3, as DNA: TGTGCCAGTAGTCAGCCGGGAAGCACAGATACGCAGTATTTT.

This rearrangement joins TRBV7-9 to TRBJ1-3; TRBD1 is a possible D gene (5 bases). V was pared by 2 bases and J by 2 bases, with 13 bases between. There are 16 residues in the CDR3. Per germline, CDR1 SEHNR and CDR2 FQNEAQ (reference sequence). CDR3 DNA: TGTGCCAGCAGCTTATGGACAACTAACCCTGGAAACACCATATATTTT. It is translated as CASSLWTTNPGNTIYF.

The CDR3 DNA sequence: TGTGCCAGCAGCGTAGGTCCTAGCACAGATACGCAGTATTTT. It codes for CASSVGPSTDTQYF. This chain uses TRBV9 with TRBJ2-3; no reliable D call. Germline CDR1 and CDR2: SGDLS and YYNGEE. V lost 0 bases, J lost 0 bases, and 5 bases lay in between. This CDR3 region has 14 residues.

This chain connects TRBV27 to TRBJ1-6; 7 bases match TRBD1. J was trimmed by 5 bases and V by 5 bases; bases with no gene match: 18. Germline assignment: CDR1 MNHEY and CDR2 SMNVEV (reference sequence). There are 19 residues in the CDR3. The CDR3 DNA follows: TGTGCCAGCAGTAAGTCCAAGTTTGGGACAGCGATAAATAATTCACCCCTCCACTTT. Protein product: CASSKSKFGTAINNSPLHF.

CDR3 sequence reads: CASSLIASGGTDTQYF. In DNA, the CDR3 is TGCGCCAGCAGCTTGATCGCTAGCGGGGGCACAGATACGCAGTATTTT. The chain couples TRBV5-1 to TRBJ2-3, with TRBD2 identical over 9 bases. J was trimmed by 1 base and V by 1 base; bases with no gene match: 4. This CDR3 comprises 16 residues. Germline CDR1 reads SGHRS; CDR2 reads YFSETQ.

The CDR3 sequence: CASNPTGTVFNEQYV. In DNA form, the CDR3 reads TGTGCCAGCAACCCTACCGGGACAGTTTTTAACGAGCAGTACGTC. The gene calls are TRBV6-1 and TRBJ2-7; 7 bases are shared with TRBD1. Germline V gene lookup returns CDR1 MNHNS and CDR2 SASEGT. The ends lost 7 bases at V and 5 bases at J; junction bases unmatched: 14. CDR3 size: 15 residues.

The chain has TRBV5-1 and TRBJ2-7; possible D gene TRBD1, 5 bases. Trimming removed 0 bases at V and 6 bases at J, with 10 bases between. The CDR3 extends over 13 amino acids. Germline V gene sequence: CDR1 SGHRS, CDR2 YFSETQ. CDR3 region: CASSLAQGPEQYV. CDR3 nucleotides: TGCGCCAGCAGCTTGGCCCAGGGCCCCGAGCAGTACGTC.

The rearrangement uses TRBV25-1 and TRBJ2-7; 14 positions match TRBD2. CDR1 and CDR2 (germline): MGHDK, SYGVNS. This CDR3 contains 17 residues. V lost 3 bases and J lost 3; bases outside the gene matches: 7. The DNA of the CDR3 is TGTGCCAGCAGTGACCTCGGACTAGCGGGAGGCGGCTACGAGCAGTACTTC. It translates to CASSDLGLAGGGYEQYF.

The rearrangement joins TRBV5-1 to TRBJ2-2; the match to TRBD1 covers 9 bases. After removal of 2 bases from V and 4 bases from J, the junction contained 6 bases not matched to a gene. In germline, CDR1 is SGHRS, CDR2 YFSETQ. The CDR3 has 16 residues. CDR3 residues: CASSFRDRAGTGELFF. CDR3 nucleotides: TGCGCCAGCAGCTTCCGGGACAGGGCTGGCACCGGGGAGCTGTTTTTT.

This chain connects TRBV5-6 to TRBJ1-3; no reliable D call. The V and J ends lost 1 base and 0 bases respectively, with 8 bases between them. The CDR3 totals 15 residues. The germline gives CDR1 SGHDT, CDR2 YYEEEE. The CDR3 DNA reads as TGTGCCAGCAGCTTGATTACGAGCTCTGGAAACACCATATATTTT. Translated: CASSLITSSGNTIYF. Full variable domain (outside the CDR3, taken from reference TRBV5-6 and TRBJ1-3): DAGVTQSPTHLIKTRGQQVTLRCSPKSGHDTVSWYQQALGQGPQFIFQYYEEEERQRGNFPDRFSGHQFPNYSSELNVNALLLGDSALYLCASSLITSSGNTIYFGEGSWLTVV.

The chain combines TRBV9 with TRBJ2-3; D not resolved. The CDR3 consists of 13 residues. Trimming left V 3 bases short and J 5 bases short, with 10 bases between. Germline-derived CDR1 and CDR2 are SGDLS and YYNGEE. The CDR3 here is CASSGAVLDTQYF. CDR3 nucleotide sequence: TGTGCCAGCAGCGGGGCCGTTTTAGATACGCAGTATTTT. Full variable domain (missing parts from reference TRBV9 and TRBJ2-3): DSGVTQTPKHLITATGQRVTLRCSPRSGDLSVYWYQQSLDQGLQFLIQYYNGEERAKGNILERFSAQQFPDLHSELNLSSLELGDSALYFCASSGAVLDTQYFGPGTRLTVL.

The chain uses TRBV5-4 and TRBJ1-1; possible D gene TRBD1, 6 bases. Germline CDR1 is SGHNT and CDR2 is YYREEE (reference sequence). Trimming took off 4 bases at V and 3 bases at J, with 19 bases between the two ends. CDR3 length equals 16 residues. CDR3 sequence: CASSPVGTLGDTEAFF. The CDR3 DNA is TGTGCCAGCAGCCCGGTCGGGACATTAGGGGACACTGAAGCTTTCTTT.

The chain couples TRBV2 to TRBJ2-5; the D is unclear. Deletions cut 4 bases from V and 5 bases from J, with 5 bases between. Germline V gives CDR1 SNHLY, CDR2 FYNNEI. There are 11 residues in the CDR3. CDR3 sequence: CASSAGETQYF. DNA of the CDR3: TGTGCCAGCAGTGCCGGGGAGACCCAGTACTTC.

The chain links TRBV5-6 to TRBJ1-2; 7 bases are shared with TRBD1. CDR1 and CDR2 (germline): SGHDT, YYEEEE. There are 11 residues in the CDR3. V was pared by 4 bases and J by 7 bases, with 1 base of the junction left unmatched. The CDR3 loop is CASSRTGGYTF. CDR3 bases: TGTGCCAGCAGCCGGACAGGTGGCTACACCTTC.

This CDR3 reads CASSIVAGARTDTQYF. CDR3 nucleotide sequence: TGTGCCAGTAGTATAGTGGCGGGAGCACGCACAGATACGCAGTATTTT. The chain is built from TRBV19 and TRBJ2-3; 7 bases agree with TRBD2. The germline V gene encodes CDR1 LNHDA and CDR2 SQIVND (reference sequence). V dropped 1 base and J dropped 1; count of bases not matched to a gene: 5. This CDR3 is built from 16 residues.

The sample holds one count of this clone. The chain uses TRBV29-1 and TRBJ2-1; 7 bases map to TRBD1. Germline V gene sequence: CDR1 SQVTM, CDR2 ANQGSEA. There are 15 residues in the CDR3. V lost 1 base to trimming and J lost 3 bases; unmatched junction nucleotides: 6. The CDR3, as DNA: TGCAGCGTTGAAGCGCCGGGACAGAACTACAATGAGCAGTTCTTC. Translation: CSVEAPGQNYNEQFF.

The chain carries TRBV13 and TRBJ2-1; TRBD2 matches at 9 bases. V lost 0 bases and J lost 4; bases outside the gene matches: 1. Germline values: CDR1 PRHDT, CDR2 FYEKMQ (reference sequence). There are 15 residues in the CDR3. Here the CDR3 DNA reads TGTGCCAGCAGCTTAGGGGCGGGGGGGTACAATGAGCAGTTCTTC. Its protein is CASSLGAGGYNEQFF.

The J gene is TRBJ1-2, the V gene TRBV27; TRBD1 matches at 7 bases. The CDR3 is made up of 13 amino acids. Losses at the gene ends were 2 bases for V and 4 bases for J; bases not matched to a gene: 1. Germline V gene sequence: CDR1 MNHEY, CDR2 SMNVEV (reference sequence). The DNA for the CDR3 is TGTGCCAGCAGTTTACGGGACAGCTATGGCTACACCTTC. Protein sequence: CASSLRDSYGYTF.

The chain combines TRBV5-6 with TRBJ1-5; D is unresolved. With 0 bases removed from V and 4 bases from J, the gap between germline ends came to 5 bases. Germline V CDR1 and CDR2: SGHDT, YYEEEE. There are 13 residues in the CDR3. CDR3 bases: TGTGCCAGCAGCTTGGGTCGGAATCAGCCCCAGCATTTT. Amino acid sequence: CASSLGRNQPQHF.

The chain joins TRBV7-9 to TRBJ1-4; 11 bases align to TRBD1. CDR1 is SEHNR and CDR2 is FQNEAQ in the germline V gene (reference sequence). CDR3 length: 16 residues. Trimming took 5 bases from V and 10 from J; bases not matched to a gene: 12. In DNA form, the CDR3 reads TGTGCCAGCAGCACCGGGCGAGGGGACAGGGGGGTAAAACTGTTTTTT. It encodes CASSTGRGDRGVKLFF.

V usage is TRBV15 and J usage is TRBJ2-2; D is possibly TRBD1 (5 bases). V was cut by 2 bases and J by 6 bases, with 16 bases left in between. The CDR3 covers 16 residues. CDR1 is LNHNV, CDR2 YYDKDF, per germline (reference sequence). This chain's CDR3 is CATSRLETEFPGELFF. The CDR3 nucleotides are TGTGCCACCAGCAGACTGGAGACAGAGTTCCCCGGGGAGCTGTTTTTT.